The clone carrying this T cell receptor (beta chain) was observed a handful of times. The antigen is undetermined. Regions amplified from RNA transcripts were the TCR beta CDR3 regions. RT-PCR in the first round (using the HTBI primer set) targeted the TCR CDR3. TCRdb itself ran the multiplex PCR reads through MiXCR, one entry per CDR3 protein. The sample has hundreds of thousands of distinct CDR3 sequences, 20% seen once. The sample belongs to a study of T cells in Graves' hyperthyroidism and ophthalmopathy. Study as a whole: At the time of initial diagnosis and before any treatment, peripheral blood was collected.

The CDR3 extends over 16 amino acids. V trimming: 4 bases; J trimming: 6 bases; junction bases outside the gene matches: 7. From germline, CDR1 is SNHLY and CDR2 FYNNEI. Study-wide findings and caveats: The blood repertoire included most of the expanded thyroid clonotypes above 0.001.

Sequences were obtained from blood. J is TRBJ2-1 and V is TRBV2, with 12 positions matching TRBD2. The source is a man aged 40-49 years with Graves' ophthalmopathy. CDR3 in DNA: TGTGCCAGCAGTGCCCCCCTAGCGGGGGGGACCAATGAGCAGTTCTTC. Protein sequence: CASSAPLAGGTNEQFF.